The 5 T cell receptor beta chains in this list originate from one sample, sequenced in a study of blood T cell repertoires in COVID-19. Sequencing used immunoSEQ multiplex PCR; TCRdb keeps in-frame clones, though not all of them. Seen here are some 130,000 clones, more than 60% observed once, and the top ten hold under 2.5%. The sample comprised peripheral blood. These receptors all come from a woman aged 70 to 79 with acute or convalescent COVID-19.

V gene TRBV6-2 or TRBV6-3 combines with J gene TRBJ2-5, with 8 bases that match TRBD2. Germline values: CDR1 MNHEY, CDR2 SVGEGT. The ends lost 5 bases at V and 1 base at J; junction bases unmatched: 3. This CDR3 is 14 amino acids long. The chain's CDR3 is CASSPREAQETQYF. The CDR3 nucleotides are TGTGCCAGCAGTCCGCGGGAGGCCCAAGAGACCCAGTACTTC.

The CDR3 DNA reads as TGCGCCAGCAGCCGTTCGGGACAGCGGGCCAAAAACATTCAGTACTTC. Encoded protein: CASSRSGQRAKNIQYF. The genes are TRBV4-3 and TRBJ2-4, with 7 bases fitting TRBD1. Per the germline V gene, CDR1 is LGHNA and CDR2 is YSLEER. This CDR3 region has 16 residues. V was pared by 4 bases and J by 1 base, with 7 bases of the junction left unmatched.

This rearrangement joins TRBV2 to TRBJ1-2, with 7 bases identical to TRBD1. Germline assignment: CDR1 SNHLY and CDR2 FYNNEI. This CDR3 is 16 amino acids long. V lost 10 bases to trimming and J lost 4 bases; unmatched junction nucleotides: 18. CDR3 sequence: CATQEGAGPPSYGYTF. The DNA for the CDR3 is TGTGCCACTCAGGAGGGGGCAGGCCCCCCTTCCTATGGCTACACCTTC.

This clone was counted between two and nine times. The V call is TRBV2, the J call TRBJ1-5, with TRBD1 as a possible D gene (6 bases). Germline assignment: CDR1 SNHLY and CDR2 FYNNEI. CDR3 length: 15 amino acids. V dropped 4 bases and J dropped 6 bases, with 16 bases sitting between them. Here the CDR3 reads CASSVDGQGFQPQHF. CDR3 nucleotides: TGTGCCAGCAGTGTGGATGGGCAGGGGTTTCAGCCCCAGCATTTT.

The chain joins TRBV7-9 to TRBJ2-3, with TRBD1 matching over 11 bases. The CDR3 has 16 amino acids. V shed 5 bases and J 6 bases; nucleotides not matched to a gene: 10. Germline assignment: CDR1 SEHNR and CDR2 FQNEAQ (reference sequence). The chain's CDR3 is CASSRTGGGRGDTQYF. The CDR3 region has the DNA TGTGCCAGCAGCAGGACAGGGGGCGGACGGGGCGATACGCAGTATTTT.